This record looks at one TCR beta chain sequence and its context. This sample stems from a study of OX40 agonist ivuxolimab in advanced cancers. At the level of the study: Those enrolled were 70% to 85% male, with a mean age of around 55 years and ages from roughly 20 to 90. Three partial responders included one hepatocellular carcinoma patient and two cutaneous melanoma patients.

Sampling of blood occurred at baseline, cycle 4 day 1, and cycle 7 day 1. The assay was immunoSEQ multiplex PCR, and TCRdb's table has in-frame clones only and misses some. The sample has some 52,000 clones, 70% to 90% seen once. V trimming: 5 bases; J trimming: 6 bases; junction bases outside the gene matches: 11. The length of the CDR3 is 15 residues. Per germline, CDR1 MNHEY and CDR2 SVGAGI. This TCR was recovered from an adult with an advanced solid tumor such as melanoma, head and neck, liver or kidney cancer. The V call is TRBV6-5, the J call TRBJ1-1; 8 nucleotides line up with TRBD1. The sample here was CD4+ or CD8+ T cells sorted from blood, taken in a trial of the OX40 agonist ivuxolimab. The CDR3 DNA follows: TGTGCCAGCAGTGCCACCAGGGGGCAGCTCTCTGAAGCTTTCTTT. Residues: CASSATRGQLSEAFF.